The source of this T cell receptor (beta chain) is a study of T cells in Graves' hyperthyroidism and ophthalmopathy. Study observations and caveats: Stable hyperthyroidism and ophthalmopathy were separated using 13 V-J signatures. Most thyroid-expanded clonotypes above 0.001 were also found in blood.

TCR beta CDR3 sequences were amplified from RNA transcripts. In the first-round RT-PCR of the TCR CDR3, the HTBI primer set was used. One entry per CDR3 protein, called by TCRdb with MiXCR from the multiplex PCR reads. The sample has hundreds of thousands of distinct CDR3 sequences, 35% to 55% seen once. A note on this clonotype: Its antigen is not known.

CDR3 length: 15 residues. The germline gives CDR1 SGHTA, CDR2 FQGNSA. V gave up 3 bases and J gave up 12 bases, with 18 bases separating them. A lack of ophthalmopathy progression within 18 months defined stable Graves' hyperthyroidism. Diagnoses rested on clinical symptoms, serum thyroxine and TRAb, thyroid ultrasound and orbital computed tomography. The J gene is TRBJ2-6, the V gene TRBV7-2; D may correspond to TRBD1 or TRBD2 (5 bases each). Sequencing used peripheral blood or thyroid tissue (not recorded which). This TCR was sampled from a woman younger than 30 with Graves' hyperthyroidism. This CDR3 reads CASSFNPGSRGVLTF. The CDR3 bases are TGTGCCAGCAGCTTTAATCCAGGGTCCCGGGGCGTCCTGACTTTC.